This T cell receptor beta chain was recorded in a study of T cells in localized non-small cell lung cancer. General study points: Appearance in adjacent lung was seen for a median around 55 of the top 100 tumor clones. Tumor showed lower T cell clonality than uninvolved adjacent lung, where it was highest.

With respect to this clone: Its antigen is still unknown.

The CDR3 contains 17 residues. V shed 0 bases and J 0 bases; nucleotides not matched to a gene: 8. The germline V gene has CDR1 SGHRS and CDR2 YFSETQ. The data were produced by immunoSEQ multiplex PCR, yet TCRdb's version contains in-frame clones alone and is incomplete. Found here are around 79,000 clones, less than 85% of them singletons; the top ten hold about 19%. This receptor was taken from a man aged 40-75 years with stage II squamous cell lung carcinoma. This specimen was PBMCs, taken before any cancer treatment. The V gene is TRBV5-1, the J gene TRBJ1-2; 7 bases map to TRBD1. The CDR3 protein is CASSLAFDREANYGYTF. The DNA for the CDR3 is TGCGCCAGCAGCTTGGCCTTCGACAGGGAAGCTAACTATGGCTACACCTTC.